This entry describes one T cell receptor (beta chain). The junction departs from germline at one end; a sequencing error may be responsible. The germline V gene encodes CDR1 SGDLS and CDR2 YYNGEE. CDR3 length: 15 residues. The source material, roughly 18-30 mg of unsorted bulk tissue, was used to co-extract RNA and DNA. Chronic HBV infection, which was untreated, was present in the patients. Synthesis of TCR beta cDNA was carried out from 450 to 500 ng total RNA with a constant-region primer. TCR beta libraries came from three nested multiplex PCR rounds using slightly modified ARM-PCR. Two initial PCR rounds of ten to eleven cycles each paired TRBV1-TRBV30 forward primers with a C-beta reverse primer. MiXCR, applied by TCRdb to the multiplex PCR reads, yields one record per CDR3 protein. Of 50,000 to 70,000 distinct CDR3 sequences in the sample, 70% to 85% were seen once. These data belong to a study of tumor-infiltrating lymphocytes in primary liver carcinoma.

V gene TRBV9 combines with J gene TRBJ2-5; D is possibly TRBD2 (6 bases). This TCR derives from a man aged 35 to 55 with primary liver carcinoma and hepatitis B virus infection. The sample was liver tumor tissue from sampling region 2. This sample's subset: tumor region T2, inferior pole. For the CDR3, the DNA is TGTGTCAGCAGCGTAGATGGGCTAGCGAGGGAGACCCAGTACTTC. Its translation: CVSSVDGLARETQYF.